This TCR beta chain was observed in a study of cytomegalovirus exposure and HLA in healthy donors. 60 Vbeta and 13 Jbeta primers were used in PCR. TCRdb's table, derived via immunoSEQ multiplex PCR, lists solely in-frame clones and lacks some. The sample has around 150,000 clones, around four fifths seen once. CDR3 size: 20 residues. Trimming left V 2 bases short and J 0 bases short, with 20 bases between. CDR1 is SGHVS, CDR2 FNYEAQ, per germline. The sequence was collected from a man aged 18 to 30 in good health and CMV-seropositive. Sequencing was done on a sample of PBMCs. The chain recombines TRBV7-6 with TRBJ2-6; D not resolved. The CDR3 protein is CASSLLSSPSTYSGANVLTF. The CDR3 DNA is TGTGCCAGCAGCTTACTGTCTAGTCCTTCTACGTACTCTGGGGCCAACGTCCTGACTTTC.